This is a list of T cell receptor beta chains from one sample in a study of T-cell memory formation after mild COVID-19. TCRdb re-called the 5' RACE reads with MiXCR, one entry per CDR3 protein. The repertoire consists of some 69,000 distinct CDR3 sequences, with roughly 17% occurring once and the leading ten covering 30% to 35%. Sample: PBMCs or a T cell subset sorted from them (not recorded which). The receptors come from an adult woman who had mild COVID-19 (a few samples of this study predate the infection). Cell type and time point are not known. Both conserved end residues are part of each CDR3. The order of the fields is D gene, clone size, V gene, J gene, CDR3 DNA, CDR3 protein. D genes are given only for firm matches. Expanded clones are given a class, and other clones once, few, many or no size at all.

d_call: -; clone_size: few; v_call: TRBV20-1; j_call: TRBJ1-1; cdr3_nt: TGCAGTGCTGAGGACCCCTCGACTTTCTTT; cdr3_aa: CSAEDPSTFF
d_call: -; clone_size: few; v_call: TRBV24-1; j_call: TRBJ2-2; cdr3_nt: TGTGCCACCAGTGATCCCCGGGGACCCGACCCCGGGGAGCTGTTTTTT; cdr3_aa: CATSDPRGPDPGELFF
d_call: -; clone_size: -; v_call: TRBV5-6; j_call: TRBJ2-7; cdr3_nt: TGTGCCAGCAGCTTGGATGGGTCCTACTACGAGCAGTACTTC; cdr3_aa: CASSLDGSYYEQYF
d_call: TRBD1; clone_size: few; v_call: TRBV7-9; j_call: TRBJ1-5; cdr3_nt: TGTGCCAGCACCCCAGGGACAGGCAATCAGCCCCAGCATTTT; cdr3_aa: CASTPGTGNQPQHF
d_call: -; clone_size: -; v_call: TRBV6-5; j_call: TRBJ1-1; cdr3_nt: TGTGCCAGCAGTTACTCGAGTCGGGACACTGAAGCTTTCTTT; cdr3_aa: CASSYSSRDTEAFF
d_call: TRBD1; clone_size: -; v_call: TRBV7-2; j_call: TRBJ1-2; cdr3_nt: TGTGCCAGCAGCTGGGACAGACCTGTCAACTATGGCTACACCTTC; cdr3_aa: CASSWDRPVNYGYTF
d_call: TRBD1; clone_size: -; v_call: TRBV2; j_call: TRBJ2-2; cdr3_nt: TGTGCCAGCAAGGCGGGGACAGGGGTCAACGGGGAGCTGTTTTTT; cdr3_aa: CASKAGTGVNGELFF
d_call: -; clone_size: -; v_call: TRBV12-3/TRBV12-4; j_call: TRBJ2-7; cdr3_nt: TGTGCCAGCAGTTTTTCAGGGTACGAGCAGTACTTC; cdr3_aa: CASSFSGYEQYF
d_call: -; clone_size: -; v_call: TRBV5-6; j_call: TRBJ2-7; cdr3_nt: TGTGCCAGCAGCTTAGGACTGAACGAGCAGTACTTC; cdr3_aa: CASSLGLNEQYF
d_call: -; clone_size: few; v_call: TRBV4-3; j_call: TRBJ2-6; cdr3_nt: TGCGCCAGCAGCGAACTATGGGGGACCTCTGGGGCCAACGTCCTGACTTTC; cdr3_aa: CASSELWGTSGANVLTF
d_call: TRBD1; clone_size: many; v_call: TRBV27; j_call: TRBJ2-5; cdr3_nt: TGTGCCAGCAGTTCCGCCCCGGACAGGGTGGGGGCCCAGTACTTC; cdr3_aa: CASSSAPDRVGAQYF
d_call: TRBD2; clone_size: few; v_call: TRBV29-1; j_call: TRBJ2-4; cdr3_nt: TGCAGCGTTGAAGATGGCGGGAGGGCCAAAAACATTCAGTACTTC; cdr3_aa: CSVEDGGRAKNIQYF
d_call: -; clone_size: few; v_call: TRBV4-1; j_call: TRBJ1-1; cdr3_nt: TGCGCCAGCAGCCAAGATGTAGCAGGAGTCGGATTTGAAGCTTTCTTT; cdr3_aa: CASSQDVAGVGFEAFF
d_call: -; clone_size: many; v_call: TRBV12-3/TRBV12-4; j_call: TRBJ2-1; cdr3_nt: TGTGCCAGCAGCTTGGTGGTTAATGAGCAGTTCTTC; cdr3_aa: CASSLVVNEQFF
d_call: -; clone_size: few; v_call: TRBV24-1; j_call: TRBJ2-1; cdr3_nt: TGTGCCACCAGTGATACCCCAGTGGAGCAGTTCTTC; cdr3_aa: CATSDTPVEQFF
d_call: -; clone_size: -; v_call: TRBV7-9; j_call: TRBJ2-2; cdr3_nt: TGTGCCAGCAGCGTGACAGGTCTGGACGGGGAGCTGTTTTTT; cdr3_aa: CASSVTGLDGELFF
d_call: TRBD2; clone_size: -; v_call: TRBV6-2/TRBV6-3; j_call: TRBJ2-3; cdr3_nt: TGTGCCTGTTCGGGGGGGCAAACAGATACGCAGTATTTT; cdr3_aa: CACSGGQTDTQYF
d_call: -; clone_size: -; v_call: TRBV4-3; j_call: TRBJ2-7; cdr3_nt: TGCGCCAGCAGCCAAAATGGCTACGAGCAGTACTTC; cdr3_aa: CASSQNGYEQYF
d_call: -; clone_size: few; v_call: TRBV7-9; j_call: TRBJ1-1; cdr3_nt: TGTGCCTCCAGGGAGGGGTGGACTGAAGCTTTCTTT; cdr3_aa: CASREGWTEAFF
d_call: TRBD1; clone_size: many; v_call: TRBV4-1; j_call: TRBJ2-2; cdr3_nt: TGCGCCAGCAGCCCGGACAGGGCAACCGGGGAGCTGTTTTTT; cdr3_aa: CASSPDRATGELFF
d_call: TRBD1; clone_size: many; v_call: TRBV7-9; j_call: TRBJ2-1; cdr3_nt: TGTGCCAGCAGCTCGACCGGGACAGGGAAGTTTAGGTCCTACAATGAGCAGTTCTTC; cdr3_aa: CASSSTGTGKFRSYNEQFF
d_call: -; clone_size: few; v_call: TRBV4-1; j_call: TRBJ2-7; cdr3_nt: TGCGCCAGCAGCCTCGCTCCCAGGGGAATGGGGGAGCAGTACTTC; cdr3_aa: CASSLAPRGMGEQYF
d_call: TRBD2; clone_size: few; v_call: TRBV20-1; j_call: TRBJ2-1; cdr3_nt: TGCAGTGCTCGCCGGGAGGGGGACAATGAGCAGTTCTTC; cdr3_aa: CSARREGDNEQFF
d_call: TRBD1; clone_size: few; v_call: TRBV12-3/TRBV12-4; j_call: TRBJ2-7; cdr3_nt: TGTGCCAGCAGAGAGACAGGGTCCTACGAGCAGTACTTC; cdr3_aa: CASRETGSYEQYF
d_call: -; clone_size: few; v_call: TRBV12-3/TRBV12-4; j_call: TRBJ1-2; cdr3_nt: TGTGCCAGCAGCGGAGCCGGGCATGGGGGGCTGATTGGCTACACCTTC; cdr3_aa: CASSGAGHGGLIGYTF
d_call: TRBD2; clone_size: -; v_call: TRBV6-2/TRBV6-3; j_call: TRBJ2-3; cdr3_nt: TGTGCCAGCAGACTAGCGTCGACCCACACAGATACGCAGTATTTT; cdr3_aa: CASRLASTHTDTQYF
d_call: -; clone_size: -; v_call: TRBV6-6; j_call: TRBJ2-7; cdr3_nt: TGTGCCAGCTCCCCCCAATACGAGCAGTACTTC; cdr3_aa: CASSPQYEQYF
d_call: TRBD1; clone_size: few; v_call: TRBV30; j_call: TRBJ2-3; cdr3_nt: TGTGCCTGGATAAGGACAGGGGGCACGACTACAGATACGCAGTATTTT; cdr3_aa: CAWIRTGGTTTDTQYF
d_call: -; clone_size: -; v_call: TRBV14; j_call: TRBJ2-7; cdr3_nt: TGTGCCAGCAGCCAAGCGATCACCCACGAGCAGTACTTC; cdr3_aa: CASSQAITHEQYF